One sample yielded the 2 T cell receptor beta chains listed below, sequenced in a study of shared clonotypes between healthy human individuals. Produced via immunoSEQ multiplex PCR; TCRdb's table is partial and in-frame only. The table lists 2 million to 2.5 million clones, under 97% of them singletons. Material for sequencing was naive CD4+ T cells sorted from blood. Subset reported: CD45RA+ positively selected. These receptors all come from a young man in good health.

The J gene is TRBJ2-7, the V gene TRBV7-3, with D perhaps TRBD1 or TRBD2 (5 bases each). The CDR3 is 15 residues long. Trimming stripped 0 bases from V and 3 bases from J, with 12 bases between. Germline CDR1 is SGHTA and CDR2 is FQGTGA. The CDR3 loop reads CASSLTWGRDYEQYF. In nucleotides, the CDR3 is TGTGCCAGCAGCTTAACATGGGGCCGGGACTACGAGCAGTACTTC.

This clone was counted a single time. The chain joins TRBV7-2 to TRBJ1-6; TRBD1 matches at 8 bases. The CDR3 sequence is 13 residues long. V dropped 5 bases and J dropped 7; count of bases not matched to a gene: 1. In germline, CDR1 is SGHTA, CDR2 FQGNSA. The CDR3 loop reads CASSGTGNSPLHF. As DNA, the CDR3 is TGTGCCAGCAGCGGGACAGGCAATTCACCCCTCCACTTT.